This passage covers 9 T cell receptor beta chains from one sample sequenced in a study of blood T cell repertoires in COVID-19. TCRdb's table, derived via immunoSEQ multiplex PCR, lists solely in-frame clones and lacks some. The table records under 350,000 clones, approximately 89% of them present only once. Sequenced material: peripheral blood. The receptors were gathered from a woman in her 30s with COVID-19, enrolled during active disease.

The J gene is TRBJ2-2, the V gene TRBV5-1; 8 bases are shared with TRBD1. Germline V gene lookup returns CDR1 SGHRS and CDR2 YFSETQ. The CDR3 contains 14 residues. J was trimmed by 6 bases and V by 4 bases; bases with no gene match: 5. The CDR3 DNA follows: TGCGCCAGCAGCCGAGACAGGGGTGCCGGGGAGCTGTTTTTT. This encodes CASSRDRGAGELFF.

The chain links TRBV5-5 to TRBJ2-7, with 9 bases lining up with TRBD1. CDR1 is SGHKS, CDR2 YYEKEE, per germline (reference sequence). V was pared by 2 bases and J by 0 bases, with 6 bases of the junction left unmatched. The CDR3 is 16 amino acids. This CDR3 is CASSFPRDRVSYEQYF. The CDR3 nucleotides are TGTGCCAGCAGCTTTCCCCGGGACAGGGTCTCCTACGAGCAGTACTTC. Combining the CDR3 with reference TRBV5-5 and TRBJ2-7 gives the whole variable domain DAGVTQSPTHLIKTRGQQVTLRCSPISGHKSVSWYQQVLGQGPQFIFQYYEKEERGRGNFPDRFSARQFPNYSSELNVNALLLGDSALYLCASSFPRDRVSYEQYFGPGTRLTVT.

The V call is TRBV14, the J call TRBJ1-1, with 7 nucleotides matching TRBD1. This CDR3 spans 17 amino acids. Germline V gene lookup returns CDR1 SGHDN and CDR2 FVKESK. Trimming removed 5 bases from V and 7 bases from J; junction bases left unmatched: 19. The CDR3 bases are TGTGCCAGCAGCTACCTGACCGGGACAGAATTACCCCTTGAAGCTTTCTTT. Translated, it gives CASSYLTGTELPLEAFF. Based on the CDR3 plus reference TRBV14 and TRBJ1-1, the full variable domain is EAGVTQFPSHSVIEKGQTVTLRCDPISGHDNLYWYRRVMGKEIKFLLHFVKESKQDESGMPNNRFLAERTGGTYSTLKVQPAELEDSGVYFCASSYLTGTELPLEAFFGQGTRLTVV.

V is TRBV6-5 and J is TRBJ2-7; tentatively, D is TRBD1 (6 bases). The V and J ends lost 7 bases and 6 bases respectively, with 13 bases between them. CDR3 size: 12 residues. Germline assignment: CDR1 MNHEY and CDR2 SVGAGI. The CDR3 sequence is CASKGVKGEQYF. The CDR3, as DNA: TGTGCCAGCAAGGGGGTGAAGGGCGAGCAGTACTTC.

This chain uses TRBV7-6 with TRBJ2-1; TRBD1 matches 7 bases. CDR1 is SGHVS and CDR2 is FNYEAQ in the germline V gene. V was clipped by 5 bases and J by 6 bases; unmatched bases: 4. This CDR3 region has 13 residues. This CDR3 is CASSHDRVNEQFF. CDR3 nucleotides: TGTGCCAGCAGCCACGACAGGGTCAATGAGCAGTTCTTC.

The chain couples TRBV5-4 to TRBJ1-4; TRBD1 matches 7 bases. The V gene end was trimmed by 4 bases and the J gene end by 0 bases; junction bases not matched to a gene: 6. The germline CDR1 and CDR2 sequences are SGHNT and YYREEE (reference sequence). The CDR3 contains 16 residues. Here the CDR3 reads CASSPRQGPTNEKLFF. In DNA, the CDR3 is TGTGCCAGCAGCCCAAGACAGGGCCCAACTAATGAAAAACTGTTTTTT.

The rearrangement links TRBV2 to TRBJ2-5, with 8 bases aligning to TRBD2. V shed 4 bases and J 3 bases; nucleotides not matched to a gene: 4. Germline V gene lookup returns CDR1 SNHLY and CDR2 FYNNEI. The CDR3 is made up of 14 amino acids. The chain's CDR3 is CASSAGRGEETQYF. The CDR3 nucleotides read TGTGCCAGCAGTGCGGGGCGGGGGGAAGAGACCCAGTACTTC. Combining the CDR3 with reference TRBV2 and TRBJ2-5 gives the whole variable domain EPEVTQTPSHQVTQMGQEVILRCVPISNHLYFYWYRQILGQKVEFLVSFYNNEISEKSEIFDDQFSVERPDGSNFTLKIRSTKLEDSAMYFCASSAGRGEETQYFGPGTRLLVL.

The rearrangement links TRBV4-1 to TRBJ1-2; D may be TRBD1 (5 bases). There are 15 residues in the CDR3. The germline CDR1 and CDR2 sequences are MGHRA and YSYEKL. Trimming removed 4 bases at V and 5 bases at J, with 17 bases between. This chain's CDR3 is CASSPLRQRVYGYTF. The CDR3 DNA reads as TGCGCCAGCAGCCCACTCCGACAGCGGGTATATGGCTACACCTTC.

This sequence joins TRBV3-1 (or the pseudogene TRBV3-2) and TRBJ1-2; 9 nucleotides match TRBD1. Per germline, CDR1 LGHDT and CDR2 YNNKEL (reference sequence). Losses at the gene ends were 6 bases for V and 2 bases for J; bases not matched to a gene: 7. The CDR3 is 15 amino acids. The CDR3 protein is CASRPTGGSNYGYTF. The CDR3 DNA reads TGTGCCAGCAGACCCACAGGGGGCTCCAACTATGGCTACACCTTC.